The source of this T cell receptor beta chain is a study of graft-versus-host responses after intestinal transplantation. The overall study: Those transplanted obtained multivisceral, liver-intestinal, or isolated intestinal grafts. All recipients got anti-thymocyte globulin induction, then tacrolimus and steroids for about three years.

Some clones are missing from TCRdb's copy, which holds only in-frame ones; the method was immunoSEQ multiplex PCR. The table lists 130,000 or so clones, approximately 91% of them singletons. The CDR3 is made up of 14 amino acids. Trimming pared 0 bases from V and 5 bases from J, leaving 12 bases between. Looked up from germline, CDR1 is SGHDT and CDR2 is YYEEEE. Turning to this clone: Its antigen is still unknown.

General observations from the study: High graft-versus-host to host-versus-graft clonal ratios were found in allografts of patients who had graft-donor T cell macrochimerism. The recipient marrow held GvH clones, and some of them showed up first in ileum or blood.

The sequences come from unstimulated CD4+ T cells sorted from spleen or lymph node cells, collected before intestinal transplant. This clonotype originated in a human donor who received an intestinal transplant. This chain uses TRBV5-6 with TRBJ2-7; D uncertain. The CDR3 is CASSLGGYRNEQYF. DNA for the CDR3: TGTGCCAGCAGCTTGGGGGGATATCGGAACGAGCAGTACTTC.